The 32 T cell receptor beta chains presented below share a single source sample, sequenced in a study of blood T cells in healthy people across ages. A sample-barcoded 5' primer and a J-beta primer mix were used in a second PCR of roughly 6 to 11 cycles. TCRdb fed the 5' RACE reads into MiXCR, producing one record per CDR3 protein. Of 920,000 or so distinct CDR3 sequences in the sample, 45% were seen once. The sequenced sample consisted of blood. These receptors were collected from a woman aged 55-70 years in good health.

This clonotype was counted between two and nine times. This chain joins TRBV29-1 and TRBJ2-1; possibly TRBD1 or TRBD2 for D (5 bases each). The CDR3 covers 13 residues. Looked up from germline, CDR1 is SQVTM and CDR2 is ANQGSEA. The ends were cut back, 2 bases at V and 8 bases at J, with 13 bases in the middle. CDR3 sequence: CSVERGAQDEQFF. For the CDR3, the DNA is TGCAGCGTTGAACGAGGGGCGCAGGATGAGCAGTTCTTC.

V gene TRBV24-1 combines with J gene TRBJ1-1; unclear D gene. V was trimmed by 8 bases and J by 1 base, leaving 13 bases between them. CDR1 is KGHDR, CDR2 SFDVKD, per germline. The CDR3 runs to 14 residues. In DNA form, the CDR3 reads TGTGCCACCACTGGGGTCTCAGGGAACACTGAAGCTTTCTTT. It codes for CATTGVSGNTEAFF.

In this sample, this clonotype turned up a few times. The CDR3 coding sequence is TGCAGTGCTAAAACTAGCGGTTCCCAACTAAGAACGCAGTATTTT. This encodes CSAKTSGSQLRTQYF. The chain recombines TRBV20-1 with TRBJ2-3; 8 bases match TRBD2. The germline gives CDR1 DFQATT, CDR2 SNEGSKA (reference sequence). The CDR3 is made up of 15 amino acids. V was clipped by 4 bases and J by 9 bases; unmatched bases: 15.

The chain couples TRBV14 to TRBJ2-4, with 12 bases identical to TRBD2. V dropped 4 bases and J dropped 13; count of bases not matched to a gene: 8. Germline CDR1 is SGHDN and CDR2 is FVKESK. The CDR3 is made up of 14 amino acids. In DNA, the CDR3 is TGTGCCAGCAGCCCCCTAGCGGGAGGGCCCCAGCAGTACTTC. Translating it yields CASSPLAGGPQQYF.

This clonotype showed up just once. The chain recombines TRBV2 with TRBJ2-7, with TRBD2 as a possible D gene (6 bases). CDR3 length equals 15 residues. Germline assignment: CDR1 SNHLY and CDR2 FYNNEI. Trimming pared 2 bases from V and 3 bases from J, leaving 14 bases between. The CDR3: CASSERDGSLYEQYF. As DNA, the CDR3 is TGTGCCAGCAGTGAAAGGGACGGGAGCCTCTACGAGCAGTACTTC. Full variable domain (missing parts from reference TRBV2 and TRBJ2-7): EPEVTQTPSHQVTQMGQEVILRCVPISNHLYFYWYRQILGQKVEFLVSFYNNEISEKSEIFDDQFSVERPDGSNFTLKIRSTKLEDSAMYFCASSERDGSLYEQYFGPGTRLTVT.

This clonotype was seen many times. The V gene is TRBV11-2, the J gene TRBJ1-1; tentatively, D is TRBD1 (5 bases). V lost 3 bases, J lost 5 bases, and 10 bases lay in between. In germline, CDR1 is SGHAT, CDR2 FQNNGV. There are 13 residues in the CDR3. The DNA for the CDR3 is TGTGCCAGCAGCTTGGAGGGGCATACTGAAGCTTTCTTT. Protein product: CASSLEGHTEAFF.

This rearrangement joins TRBV7-6 to TRBJ2-5; D unresolved. Germline-derived CDR1 and CDR2 are SGHVS and FNYEAQ. This CDR3 has 15 amino acids. Deletions cut 3 bases from V and 0 bases from J, with 11 bases between. CDR3: CASSFFSTHQETQYF. For the CDR3, the DNA is TGTGCCAGCAGCTTTTTTTCGACCCACCAAGAGACCCAGTACTTC. Together with reference TRBV7-6 and TRBJ2-5, the CDR3 gives the full variable domain: GAGVSQSPRYKVTKRGQDVALRCDPISGHVSLYWYRQALGQGPEFLTYFNYEAQQDKSGLPNDRFSAERPEGSISTLTIQRTEQRDSAMYRCASSFFSTHQETQYFGPGTRLLVL.

In this sample, this clonotype turned up a few times. The chain joins TRBV6-2 or TRBV6-3 to TRBJ2-5; 8 bases are a match to TRBD1. The germline V gene has CDR1 MNHEY and CDR2 SVGEGT. The junction had 7 bases not matched to a gene; V was cut back by 5 bases and J by 5 bases. The CDR3 spans 14 residues. CDR3 nucleotide sequence: TGTGCCAGCAGTCAACCAGGGGGCCAGGAGACCCAGTACTTC. This gives the protein CASSQPGGQETQYF.

The chain employs TRBV9 and TRBJ2-3; 7 positions agree with TRBD2. The CDR3 is 15 residues long. Germline CDR1 SGDLS, CDR2 YYNGEE. Trimming took 3 bases from V and 2 from J; bases not matched to a gene: 6. The CDR3 spells CASSEGGAVTDTQYF. In nucleotides, the CDR3 is TGTGCCAGCAGCGAGGGAGGGGCGGTCACAGATACGCAGTATTTT.

J is TRBJ2-7 and V is TRBV15; possibly TRBD2 for D (6 bases). The J call may be wrong; the DNA end is better matched by TRBJ2-5. The CDR3 is 18 residues long. Germline CDR1 is LNHNV and CDR2 is YYDKDF (reference sequence). Written as DNA, the CDR3 is TGTGCCACCAGCAGCGAATCGCGAACTCAGGGAGGTGGGGAGACCCAGTACTTC. This codes for CATSSESRTQGGGETQYF.

The chain carries TRBV6-2 or TRBV6-3 and TRBJ1-5; D remains ambiguous. V was trimmed by 6 bases and J by 2 bases, leaving 17 bases between them. CDR1 and CDR2 from the germline V gene are MNHEY and SVGEGT. CDR3 length equals 16 residues. The CDR3: CASSRRERWGNQPQHF. The CDR3 DNA follows: TGTGCCAGCAGCCGCCGTGAGCGGTGGGGCAATCAGCCCCAGCATTTT.

V is TRBV20-1 and J is TRBJ2-7; a weak D match, TRBD2 (6 bases). Per germline, CDR1 DFQATT and CDR2 SNEGSKA (reference sequence). Trimming stripped 2 bases from V and 2 bases from J, with 13 bases between. The CDR3 sequence is 14 residues long. The CDR3 spells CSARYPEGPYEQYF. The CDR3, as DNA: TGCAGTGCTAGATACCCGGAGGGACCCTACGAGCAGTACTTC.

The CDR3 coding sequence is TGTGCCAGCAGCTTCAGACAGATCCATACGCAGTATTTT. It specifies CASSFRQIHTQYF. The chain combines TRBV27 with TRBJ2-3; TRBD1 might be the D (5 bases). The V end was cut by 6 bases, the J end by 7 bases, with 14 bases between. In germline, CDR1 is MNHEY, CDR2 SMNVEV (reference sequence). The CDR3 length is 13 residues.

This clonotype was observed a handful of times. V and J are TRBV2 and TRBJ1-2; D is uncertain. V was trimmed by 10 bases and J by 0 bases, leaving 12 bases between them. The CDR3 covers 13 residues. Germline assignment: CDR1 SNHLY and CDR2 FYNNEI. CDR3 DNA: TGTGCCACTCCCTCAGGAGCTAACTATGGCTACACCTTC. Translated, it gives CATPSGANYGYTF.

V and J are TRBV28 and TRBJ2-3, with D possibly TRBD2 on 6 matching bases. This CDR3 contains 15 residues. Germline lookup yields CDR1 MDHEN and CDR2 SYDVKM. V shed 4 bases and J shed 5 bases, with 16 bases lying between them. CDR3 in DNA: TGTGCCAGCAGTTCGTCAGCGGGTCCGCTAGATACGCAGTATTTT. As protein: CASSSSAGPLDTQYF.

For the CDR3, the DNA is TGTGCCAGCTTAACTAGCGGGAGTTTTTACAATGAGCAGTTCTTC. Translation gives CASLTSGSFYNEQFF. The chain recombines TRBV6-1 with TRBJ2-1; TRBD2 aligns across 11 bases. The germline CDR1 and CDR2 sequences are MNHNS and SASEGT. This CDR3 has 15 residues. Germline trimming cut 8 bases from V and 4 bases from J; bases unmatched to any gene: 7.

This clonotype has just a few counts. V gene TRBV11-2 combines with J gene TRBJ1-4; D is perhaps TRBD1 (5 bases). The CDR3 is 14 residues long. Germline V gives CDR1 SGHAT, CDR2 FQNNGV. The V gene lost 7 bases and the J gene lost 4 bases, with 13 bases spanning the gap. DNA for the CDR3: TGTGCCAGCACCCCTTTGGGGGGTAATGAAAAACTGTTTTTT. Translation: CASTPLGGNEKLFF.

J is TRBJ2-7 and V is TRBV14; 8 bases match TRBD2. The CDR3 loop spans 14 amino acids. CDR1 is SGHDN, CDR2 FVKESK, per germline. V dropped 5 bases and J dropped 7; count of bases not matched to a gene: 10. This chain's CDR3 is CASSFSGGTEEQYF. DNA for the CDR3: TGTGCCAGCAGCTTCAGCGGGGGTACTGAGGAGCAGTACTTC.

The chain's CDR3 is CASSVTRYYGYTF. DNA for the CDR3: TGTGCCAGCAGTGTCACCAGATACTATGGCTACACCTTC. V gene TRBV6-1 combines with J gene TRBJ1-2; no firm D call. The CDR3 loop spans 13 amino acids. The germline V gene encodes CDR1 MNHNS and CDR2 SASEGT. Trimming took off 4 bases at V and 3 bases at J, with 9 bases between the two ends.

This clonotype occurred a few times. V is TRBV21-1 and J is TRBJ1-2; TRBD1 is taken as the D call from the table, unchecked against the DNA. TRBV21-1 is a documented pseudogene. This CDR3 spans 14 amino acids. This CDR3 is CASRPQGALGGYTF. CDR3 sequence (DNA): TGTGCCAGCCGACCTCAGGGGGCGCTTGGTGGCTACACCTTC.

The chain couples TRBV28 to TRBJ2-1, with 8 positions matching TRBD1. This CDR3 has 15 amino acids. Per the germline V gene, CDR1 is MDHEN and CDR2 is SYDVKM. Germline trimming cut 4 bases from V and 0 bases from J; bases unmatched to any gene: 2. The CDR3 region is CASSWDRSSYNEQFF. The CDR3 DNA sequence: TGTGCCAGCAGTTGGGACAGGAGCTCCTACAATGAGCAGTTCTTC.

Regarding this clonotype: A read error is possible here, since a much larger clone lies one base away. V is TRBV11-2 and J is TRBJ2-3; D not certain. Trimming cost V 5 bases and J 3 bases, with 9 bases left between them. CDR3 length equals 13 residues. CDR1 and CDR2 (germline): SGHAT, FQNNGV. CDR3 sequence (DNA): TGTGCCAGCAGCGTATTAGGGACAGATACGCAGTATTTT. Its translation is CASSVLGTDTQYF.

This clonotype came up a few times. This rearrangement joins TRBV3-1 to TRBJ2-6, with D uncertain. This CDR3 has 16 residues. V lost 0 bases to trimming and J lost 2 bases, with 8 bases between them. In germline, CDR1 is LGHDT, CDR2 YNNKEL (reference sequence). Here the CDR3 reads CASSQERAPGANVLTF. The CDR3 coding sequence is TGTGCCAGCAGCCAAGAAAGGGCGCCTGGGGCCAACGTCCTGACTTTC.

CDR3 DNA sequence: TGTGCCAGCAGCAAAGTCCCAGCCCCTTGCACCGGGGAGCTGTTTTTT. Its protein is CASSKVPAPCTGELFF. V usage is TRBV21-1 and J usage is TRBJ2-2; the DNA was not used to check the table's D call, TRBD1. TRBV21-1 is shown as a pseudogene. This CDR3 has 16 residues.

The V call is TRBV25-1, the J call TRBJ1-5; TRBD1 is a possible D gene (5 bases). The CDR3 is 14 residues long. The V end lost 1 base, the J end lost 6 bases, and 10 bases lay between the germline ends. Germline V gene data show CDR1 as MGHDK and CDR2 as SYGVNS. CDR3 loop: CASSEWGSLQPQHF. CDR3 sequence (DNA): TGTGCCAGCAGTGAATGGGGCAGTCTTCAGCCCCAGCATTTT.

This clonotype was counted only a few times. The chain joins TRBV28 to TRBJ1-2, with D possibly being TRBD1 (6 bases). Germline V gene sequence: CDR1 MDHEN, CDR2 SYDVKM. Trimming took 5 bases from V and 5 from J, leaving 21 bases between them. The CDR3 has 16 residues. The CDR3 sequence is CASSARTRGAGYGYTF. The CDR3 coding sequence is TGTGCCAGCAGTGCGCGGACCCGGGGGGCGGGTTATGGCTACACCTTC.

This clonotype has more than one count but fewer than ten. V gene TRBV5-1 combines with J gene TRBJ1-2, with 10 bases matching TRBD1. Germline V gene lookup returns CDR1 SGHRS and CDR2 YFSETQ. The CDR3 spans 15 residues. The V segment lost 1 base and the J segment 4 bases; nucleotides outside the gene matches: 4. CDR3 DNA: TGCGCCAGCAGCTTGACCGGGACAGGGGCCTATGGCTACACCTTC. Its translation: CASSLTGTGAYGYTF.

This rearrangement joins TRBV7-6 to TRBJ1-2, with TRBD1 matching over 9 bases. Germline lookup yields CDR1 SGHVS and CDR2 FNYEAQ. V lost 5 bases to trimming and J lost 8 bases; unmatched junction nucleotides: 12. The CDR3 sequence is 15 residues long. This CDR3 reads CASSRQTQGATGYTF. CDR3 in DNA: TGTGCCAGCAGCCGCCAGACACAGGGGGCGACCGGCTACACCTTC.

The rearrangement uses TRBV28 and TRBJ2-4; weak D call: TRBD2 (5 bases). The tail of the sequence fits TRBJ2-7 better, so the J call may be wrong. The CDR3 is 17 residues long. Looked up from germline, CDR1 is MDHEN and CDR2 is SYDVKM. The CDR3 coding sequence is TGTGCCAGCAGTTTTAGTCCCTGGGGTAGCGTCGGAGACGAGCAGTACTTC. Its translation is CASSFSPWGSVGDEQYF.

Only a few counts were recorded for this clonotype. V usage is TRBV20-1 and J usage is TRBJ1-5; D remains unclear. The germline gives CDR1 DFQATT, CDR2 SNEGSKA (reference sequence). CDR3 length equals 15 residues. V lost 1 base to trimming and J lost 3 bases, with 13 bases between them. CDR3 nucleotide sequence: TGCAGTGCTAGAGCTTCGGGCTCTTACAATCAGCCCCAGCATTTT. Protein: CSARASGSYNQPQHF.

The chain links TRBV12-3 or TRBV12-4 to TRBJ2-1; the match to TRBD1 covers 9 bases. V was clipped by 1 base and J by 5 bases; unmatched bases: 3. The CDR3 has 15 amino acids. CDR3 loop: CASSLEGQGHNEQFF. CDR3 nucleotides: TGTGCCAGCAGTTTAGAGGGACAGGGCCACAATGAGCAGTTCTTC.

With respect to this clonotype: Being one base from a much bigger clone, this may be a read error. This chain links TRBV5-4 with TRBJ2-1, with TRBD2 identical over 8 bases. This CDR3 has 15 amino acids. Germline V lookup: CDR1 SGHNT, CDR2 YYREEE (reference sequence). Trimming cost V 4 bases and J 5 bases; bases outside gene matches: 8. The CDR3 nucleotides are TGTGCCAGCAGCCCTGCCGGGACTAGAAACAATGAGCAGTTCTTC. Translated, it gives CASSPAGTRNNEQFF.